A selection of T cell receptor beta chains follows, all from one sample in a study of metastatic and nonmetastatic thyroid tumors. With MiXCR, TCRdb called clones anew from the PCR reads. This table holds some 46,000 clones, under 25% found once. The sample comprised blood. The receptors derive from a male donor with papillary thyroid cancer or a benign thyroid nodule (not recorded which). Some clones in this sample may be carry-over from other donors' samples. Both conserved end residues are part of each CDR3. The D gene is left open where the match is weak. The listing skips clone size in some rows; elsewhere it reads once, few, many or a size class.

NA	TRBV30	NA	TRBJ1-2	CAWKGINYGYTF	TGTGCCTGGAAGGGGATTAACTATGGCTACACCTTC
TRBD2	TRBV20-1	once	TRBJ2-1	CSARDPSRTSGIYNEQFF	TGCAGTGCTAGAGATCCCTCCCGGACTAGCGGGATCTACAATGAGCAGTTCTTC
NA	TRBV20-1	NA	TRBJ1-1	CSAREGGGLATEAFF	TGCAGTGCTAGAGAGGGTGGGGGTTTGGCCACTGAAGCTTTCTTT
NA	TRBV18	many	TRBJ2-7	CASSPGTYYEQYF	TGTGCCAGCTCACCAGGGACCTACTACGAGCAGTACTTC
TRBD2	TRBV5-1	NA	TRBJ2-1	CASSFNGRDNEQFF	TGCGCCAGCAGCTTTAACGGGAGGGACAATGAGCAGTTCTTC
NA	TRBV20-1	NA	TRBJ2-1	CSASYNEQFF	TGCAGTGCCTCCTACAATGAGCAGTTCTTC
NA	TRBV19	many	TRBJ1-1	CASSIDLGAEAFF	TGTGCCAGTAGTATAGATCTAGGGGCTGAAGCTTTCTTT
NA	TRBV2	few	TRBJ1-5	CASSGDTSNQPQHF	TGTGCCAGCAGTGGGGACACTAGCAATCAGCCCCAGCATTTT
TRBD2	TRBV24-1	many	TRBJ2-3	CATSDPGGNTDTQYF	TGTGCCACCAGTGACCCGGGAGGGAACACAGATACGCAGTATTTT
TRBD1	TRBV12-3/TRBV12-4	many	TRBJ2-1	CASSFGQGIDNEQFF	TGTGCCAGCAGTTTCGGACAGGGTATAGACAATGAGCAGTTCTTC
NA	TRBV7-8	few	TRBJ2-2	CASRTGNTGELFF	TGTGCCAGCAGGACAGGGAACACCGGGGAGCTGTTTTTT
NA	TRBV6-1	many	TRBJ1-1	CASSGGWAEAFF	TGTGCCAGCAGTGGGGGTTGGGCTGAAGCTTTCTTT
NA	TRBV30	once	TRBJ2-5	CAWSDLQETQYF	TGTGCCTGGAGTGACTTACAAGAGACCCAGTACTTC
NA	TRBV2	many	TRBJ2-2	CATLSVAVSTGELFF	TGTGCCACCTTAAGTGTGGCAGTAAGCACCGGGGAGCTGTTTTTT
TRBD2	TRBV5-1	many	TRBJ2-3	CASSSMPTSGSTDTQYF	TGCGCCAGCAGCTCCATGCCCACTAGCGGGAGCACAGATACGCAGTATTTT
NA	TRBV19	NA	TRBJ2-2	CASSPGRSNTGELFF	TGTGCCAGTAGCCCCGGGAGAAGCAACACCGGGGAGCTGTTTTTT
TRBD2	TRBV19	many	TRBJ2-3	CASSKTTGRASSTDTQYF	TGTGCCAGTAGCAAAACCACCGGGAGGGCCTCAAGCACAGATACGCAGTATTTT
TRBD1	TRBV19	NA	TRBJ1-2	CASRPSDREGYTF	TGTGCCAGTAGGCCATCCGACAGGGAGGGCTACACCTTC
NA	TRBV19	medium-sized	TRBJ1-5	CASSPPGGQPQHF	TGTGCCAGTAGTCCGCCGGGGGGACAGCCCCAGCATTTT
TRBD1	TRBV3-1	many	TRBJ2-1	CASSRQGNEQFF	TGTGCCAGCAGCCGACAGGGCAATGAGCAGTTCTTC
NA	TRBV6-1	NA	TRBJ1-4	CARKDEGNEKLFF	TGTGCCCGCAAGGATGAGGGTAATGAAAAACTGTTTTTT
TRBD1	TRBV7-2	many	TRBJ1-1	CASTPGTVNTEAFF	TGTGCCAGCACCCCGGGGACAGTGAACACTGAAGCTTTCTTT
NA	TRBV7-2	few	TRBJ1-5	CASSLGDQPQHF	TGTGCCAGCAGCTTAGGGGATCAGCCCCAGCATTTT
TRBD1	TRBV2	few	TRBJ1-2	CASTGQGVFIYGYTF	TGTGCCAGCACGGGACAGGGGGTTTTTATCTATGGCTACACCTTC
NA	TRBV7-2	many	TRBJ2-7	CASSLGPVVSTDEQYF	TGTGCCAGCAGCTTAGGGCCCGTAGTCAGTACGGACGAGCAGTACTTC
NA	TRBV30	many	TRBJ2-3	CAWSVWGWGTDTQYF	TGTGCCTGGAGTGTATGGGGTTGGGGCACAGATACGCAGTATTTT
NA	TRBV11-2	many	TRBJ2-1	CASAAGGTRNNEQFF	TGTGCCAGCGCGGCGGGCGGGACACGAAACAATGAGCAGTTCTTC
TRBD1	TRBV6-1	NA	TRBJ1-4	CAREGQGGEKLFF	TGTGCCAGAGAGGGGCAGGGGGGAGAAAAACTGTTTTTT
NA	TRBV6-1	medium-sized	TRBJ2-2	CASSVTGVTGELFF	TGTGCCAGCAGTGTGACGGGAGTTACCGGGGAGCTGTTTTTT
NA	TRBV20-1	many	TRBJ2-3	CSARVGSSSTDTQYF	TGCAGTGCTAGAGTCGGGTCTTCTAGCACAGATACGCAGTATTTT
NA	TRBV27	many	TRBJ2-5	CASSSTGIRETQYF	TGTGCCAGCAGTAGCACCGGGATAAGAGAGACCCAGTACTTC
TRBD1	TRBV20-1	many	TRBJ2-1	CSASDRGKSYNEQFF	TGCAGTGCTAGTGACAGGGGGAAATCCTACAATGAGCAGTTCTTC
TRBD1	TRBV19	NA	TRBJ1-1	CASSPTGRGRNTEAFF	TGTGCCAGTAGTCCGACAGGGCGGGGAAGAAACACTGAAGCTTTCTTT
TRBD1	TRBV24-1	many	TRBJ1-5	CATGTGSQPQHF	TGTGCCACCGGGACAGGGAGTCAGCCCCAGCATTTT
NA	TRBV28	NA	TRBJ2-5	CASSRIGGPEETQYF	TGTGCCAGCAGTCGCATCGGGGGGCCCGAAGAGACCCAGTACTTC
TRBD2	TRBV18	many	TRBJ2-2	CASSPRLAETGELFF	TGTGCCAGCTCACCAAGACTAGCGGAGACCGGGGAGCTGTTTTTT
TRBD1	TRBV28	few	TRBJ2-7	CASSRTGESVSEQYF	TGTGCCAGCAGTAGGACAGGTGAAAGTGTTTCCGAGCAGTACTTC
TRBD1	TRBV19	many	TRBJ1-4	CASSTLTGGDEKLFF	TGTGCCAGTAGTACCCTGACAGGGGGGGACGAAAAACTGTTTTTT
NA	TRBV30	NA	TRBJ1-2	CAFEGGHYGYTF	TGTGCCTTTGAAGGGGGACACTATGGCTACACCTTC
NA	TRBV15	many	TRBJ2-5	CATSIGPVETQYF	TGTGCCACCAGCATTGGGCCAGTAGAGACCCAGTACTTC
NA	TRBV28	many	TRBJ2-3	CASYYDQASYF	TGTGCCAGCTACTACGACCAAGCCTCGTATTTT
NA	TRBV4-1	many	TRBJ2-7	CASSQDLGPAEQYF	TGCGCCAGCAGCCAAGATCTGGGGCCGGCCGAGCAGTACTTC
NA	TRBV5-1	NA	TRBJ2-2	CASSYLLRGGKTVELFF	TGCGCCAGCAGCTACCTTCTCAGGGGTGGAAAGACCGTGGAGCTGTTTTTT
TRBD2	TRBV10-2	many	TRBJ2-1	CASSESFALAGGRGEQFF	TGCGCCAGCAGTGAGTCGTTTGCTCTAGCGGGAGGCAGGGGTGAGCAGTTCTTC
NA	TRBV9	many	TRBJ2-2	CASSFLRDLRTGELFF	TGTGCCAGCAGCTTCCTCCGGGACTTAAGGACCGGGGAGCTGTTTTTT
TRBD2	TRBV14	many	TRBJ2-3	CASSRTGLAGPTDTQYF	TGTGCCAGCAGCCGCACCGGACTAGCGGGCCCCACAGATACGCAGTATTTT
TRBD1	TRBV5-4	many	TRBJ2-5	CASSLEGARETQYF	TGTGCCAGCAGCTTGGAGGGGGCGAGAGAGACCCAGTACTTC
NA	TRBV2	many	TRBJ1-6	CASRGGDLRDSPLHF	TGTGCCAGCAGGGGGGGTGACTTGCGTGACTCACCCCTCCACTTT
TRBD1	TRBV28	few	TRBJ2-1	CASSQTRGSSYNEQFF	TGTGCCAGCAGTCAGACCAGGGGGAGCTCCTACAATGAGCAGTTCTTC
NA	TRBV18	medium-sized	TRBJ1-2	CASSQDTYGYTF	TGTGCCAGCTCTCAAGACACCTATGGCTACACCTTC
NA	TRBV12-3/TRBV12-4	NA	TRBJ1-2	CASTPRPGAGGYTF	TGTGCCAGCACCCCTAGGCCGGGGGCGGGTGGCTACACCTTC
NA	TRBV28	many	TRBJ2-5	CGTQETQYF	TGTGGGACCCAAGAGACCCAGTACTTC
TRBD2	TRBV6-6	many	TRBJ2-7	CATRGPGLAGGSSYEQYF	TGTGCCACCCGGGGACCGGGACTAGCGGGTGGCAGCTCCTACGAGCAGTACTTC
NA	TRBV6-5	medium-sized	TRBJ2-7	CASSYLPGEQYF	TGTGCCAGCAGTTACCTCCCCGGAGAGCAGTACTTC
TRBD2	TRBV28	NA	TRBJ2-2	CASTNSGFARTGELFF	TGTGCCAGCACCAATAGCGGGTTCGCTCGAACCGGGGAGCTGTTTTTT